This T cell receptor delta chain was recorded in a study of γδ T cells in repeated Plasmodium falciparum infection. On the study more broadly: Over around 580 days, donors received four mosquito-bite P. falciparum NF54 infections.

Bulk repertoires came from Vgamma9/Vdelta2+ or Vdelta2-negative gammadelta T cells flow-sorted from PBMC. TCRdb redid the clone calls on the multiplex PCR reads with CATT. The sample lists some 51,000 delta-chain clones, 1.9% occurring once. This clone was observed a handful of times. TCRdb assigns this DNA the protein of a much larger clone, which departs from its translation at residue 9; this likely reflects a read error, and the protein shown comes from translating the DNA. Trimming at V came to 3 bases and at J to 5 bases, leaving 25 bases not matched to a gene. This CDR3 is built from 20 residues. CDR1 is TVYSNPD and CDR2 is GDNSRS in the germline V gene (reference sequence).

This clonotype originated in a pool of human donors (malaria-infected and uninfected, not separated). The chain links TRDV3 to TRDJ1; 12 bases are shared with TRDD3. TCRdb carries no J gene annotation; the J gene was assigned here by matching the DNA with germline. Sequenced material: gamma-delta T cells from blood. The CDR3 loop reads CALITGLPLYWGIPTDKLIF. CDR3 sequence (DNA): TGTGCCTTGATAACAGGCCTTCCGCTGTACTGGGGGATACCGACAGATAAACTCATCTTT.